What follows is one T cell receptor (beta chain) and its context. Its antigen is as yet unknown. An end of the junction does not agree with germline; a read error may underlie this. The data are from a study of shared clonotypes between healthy human individuals. General observations from the study: Clonotypes not shared had lower generation probabilities than those common to all four donors.

Germline loops: CDR1 SGHDN, CDR2 FVKESK. This CDR3 contains 12 residues. The repertoire was sequenced with immunoSEQ multiplex PCR; TCRdb's copy has only in-frame clones and lacks some. The sample lists over 1.5 million clones; 95% to 99% were seen once. The chain couples TRBV14 to TRBJ2-7, with D possibly called TRBD1 or TRBD2 (5 bases each). This clonotype was obtained from a man aged 25 to 40 in good health. What was sequenced was naive CD4+ T cells sorted from blood. Specified subset: CD45RA+ positively selected. In nucleotides, the CDR3 is TGTGCCAGCAGCCAAGATAATTGGGACCGTCTCTTC. It translates to CASSQDNWDRLF.